The 9 T cell receptor beta chains reported below all come from one sample, sequenced in a study of vaccination and CD4 T cells after COVID-19. These receptors' targets are unknown. Sequence data for DNA of cultured CD4+ T cells were generated by the Oncomine TCR Beta short-read assay. MiXCR, run by TCRdb on the PCR reads, gives a single entry per CDR3 protein. Of 20,000 to 25,000 distinct CDR3 sequences in the sample, approximately 48% were seen once. Treatment given: roughly 10-day PBMC culture with coronavirus spike peptide pools or control peptides (ViraFEST assay). Sequenced material: CD4+ T cells from blood, cultured in vitro, taken before SARS-CoV-2 vaccination. The receptor set was obtained from a human donor who received a COVID-19 vaccine.

In this sample, this clonotype turned up a few times. CDR3 protein: CASVTNRGYEQYF. The DNA for the CDR3 is TGTGCCAGCGTTACCAACAGGGGCTACGAGCAGTACTTC. The V call is TRBV6-5, the J call TRBJ2-7; 7 bases are shared with TRBD1. The length of the CDR3 is 13 residues. Trimming removed 8 bases from V and 3 bases from J; junction bases left unmatched: 7. The V gene's germline CDR1 is MNHEY and CDR2 SVGAGI.

CDR3 bases: TGTGCCAGCAGTGCTACAGGGGGGATTCAGCCCCAGCATTTT. It codes for CASSATGGIQPQHF. The chain recombines TRBV6-1 with TRBJ1-5, with 8 bases aligning to TRBD1. The germline CDR1 and CDR2 sequences are MNHNS and SASEGT. V shed 4 bases, J shed 6 bases, and the junction held 5 bases outside the gene matches. The CDR3 loop spans 14 amino acids.

This clonotype is labeled medium-sized. The chain links TRBV6-5 to TRBJ1-5; D is unclear. Between the trimmed V and J ends, which lost 0 bases and 1 base, there was a span of 10 bases. CDR3 length: 16 residues. From germline, CDR1 is MNHEY and CDR2 SVGAGI. The CDR3 DNA sequence: TGTGCCAGCAGTTACTCGATTGGTAGGAGCAATCAGCCCCAGCATTTT. Translation: CASSYSIGRSNQPQHF.

The rearrangement joins TRBV5-6 to TRBJ2-7, with D uncertain. The germline CDR1 and CDR2 sequences are SGHDT and YYEEEE. CDR3 length: 13 amino acids. Trimming stripped 0 bases from V and 2 bases from J, with 6 bases between. CDR3 in amino acids: CASSLGLTYEQYF. In nucleotides, the CDR3 is TGTGCCAGCAGCTTGGGACTGACCTACGAGCAGTACTTC.

This sequence joins TRBV6-1 and TRBJ1-1; D is uncertain. Germline V gene sequence: CDR1 MNHNS, CDR2 SASEGT. Trimming took off 2 bases at V and 0 bases at J, with 7 bases between the two ends. This CDR3 comprises 14 residues. CDR3 in amino acids: CASSELHLNTEAFF. The CDR3 coding sequence is TGTGCCAGCAGTGAACTACACCTGAACACTGAAGCTTTCTTT.

This clonotype showed up just a few times. The chain links TRBV20-1 to TRBJ1-5; D is unclear. V lost 1 base, J lost 0 bases, and 7 bases lay in between. The V gene's germline CDR1 is DFQATT and CDR2 SNEGSKA (reference sequence). This CDR3 region has 14 residues. The CDR3 coding sequence is TGCAGTGCTAGAGTAGGCGCTAGCAATCAGCCCCAGCATTTT. It codes for CSARVGASNQPQHF.

This clonotype has more than one count but fewer than ten. The genes are TRBV20-1 and TRBJ1-2; TRBD1 aligns across 9 bases. The germline gives CDR1 DFQATT, CDR2 SNEGSKA (reference sequence). There are 13 residues in the CDR3. J lost 4 bases, V lost 6 bases, and 6 bases had no gene match. This CDR3 is CSARTGEGYGYTF. CDR3 coding DNA: TGCAGTGCCAGGACAGGGGAGGGCTATGGCTACACCTTC.

The chain links TRBV19 to TRBJ2-2, with 8 bases fitting TRBD1. The CDR3 has 17 residues. Germline CDR1 LNHDA, CDR2 SQIVND (reference sequence). Losses at the gene ends were 3 bases for V and 3 bases for J; bases not matched to a gene: 9. Here the CDR3 DNA reads TGTGCCAGTAGTATGGACGACAGGGGTTGGGACACCGGGGAGCTGTTTTTT. Translating gives CASSMDDRGWDTGELFF.

The CDR3 DNA reads as TGTGCCAGCACCTTCAGGGTCGGGGCCCAAGAGACCCAGTACTTC. Protein: CASTFRVGAQETQYF. The chain is built from TRBV2 and TRBJ2-5, with D possibly being TRBD1 or TRBD2 (5 bases each). Germline CDR1 SNHLY, CDR2 FYNNEI. V was cut by 7 bases and J by 1 base, with 16 bases left in between. There are 15 residues in the CDR3. Using reference TRBV2 and TRBJ2-5 for the parts outside the CDR3, the full variable domain is EPEVTQTPSHQVTQMGQEVILRCVPISNHLYFYWYRQILGQKVEFLVSFYNNEISEKSEIFDDQFSVERPDGSNFTLKIRSTKLEDSAMYFCASTFRVGAQETQYFGPGTRLLVL.